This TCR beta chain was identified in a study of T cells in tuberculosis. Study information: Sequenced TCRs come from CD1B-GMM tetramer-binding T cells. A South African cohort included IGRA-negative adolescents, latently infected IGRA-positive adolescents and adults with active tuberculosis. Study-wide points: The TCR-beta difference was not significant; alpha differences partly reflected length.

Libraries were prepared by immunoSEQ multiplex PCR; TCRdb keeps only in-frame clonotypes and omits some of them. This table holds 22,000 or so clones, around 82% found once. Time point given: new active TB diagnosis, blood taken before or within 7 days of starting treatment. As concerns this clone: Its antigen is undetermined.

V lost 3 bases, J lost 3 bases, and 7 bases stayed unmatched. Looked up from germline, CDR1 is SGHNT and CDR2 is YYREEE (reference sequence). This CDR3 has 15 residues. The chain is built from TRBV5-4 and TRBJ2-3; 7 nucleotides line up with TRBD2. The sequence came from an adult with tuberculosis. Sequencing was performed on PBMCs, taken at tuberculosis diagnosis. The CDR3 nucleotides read TGTGCCAGCAGCTCGGCGCGGGAGAGAACAGATACGCAGTATTTT. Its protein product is CASSSARERTDTQYF.